The clone carrying this TCR beta chain was seen repeatedly, ten times or more. Its specificity is not known. The junction differs from germline at one of its ends, possibly a read error. The authors made cDNA by 5'RACE with 10-nucleotide random UMIs. Every sequencing run generated in excess of 180 million TCR-beta sequences. These sequences covered 15-18 subjects. TCRdb independently ran MiXCR on the 5' RACE reads; one entry per CDR3 protein. This table has tens of thousands of distinct CDR3 sequences, 15% appearing once. Germline lookup yields CDR1 SEHNR and CDR2 FQNEAQ (reference sequence). The CDR3 runs to 13 residues. These data come from a study of neurological immune-mediated disorders. Study findings and constraints: None of the CDR3 amino acid sequences in expanded clones turned up in more than one subject, which points to private repertoires in all groups.

Material: PBMCs. The chain recombines TRBV7-9 with TRBJ1-1; 11 bases match TRBD1. This TCR derives from a female donor with HTLV-1-associated myelopathy (HAM/TSP). The CDR3 here is CASSFWTGGSVIF. The DNA for the CDR3 is TGTGCCAGCAGCTTTTGGACAGGGGGCAGTGTGATCTTT.